The 14 T cell receptor beta chains below were found in one sample sequenced in a study of shared T cell receptors in the human thymus. Clones were sequenced by immunoSEQ multiplex PCR, and TCRdb holds only the in-frame ones, with some missing. The data contain roughly 410,000 clones, 95% of them singletons. Specimen: thymocytes. The receptors come from a human donor.

This chain uses TRBV7-6 with TRBJ1-3, with D unresolved. The germline CDR1 and CDR2 sequences are SGHVS and FNYEAQ. This CDR3 region has 15 residues. The V end was cut by 5 bases, the J end by 0 bases, with 11 bases between. The CDR3 loop is CASSRTEDSGNTIYF. CDR3 bases: TGTGCCAGCAGCAGGACGGAGGACTCTGGAAACACCATATATTTT.

The chain has TRBV27 and TRBJ1-2; 9 bases map to TRBD1. V shed 4 bases, J shed 1 base, and the junction held 7 bases outside the gene matches. Looked up from germline, CDR1 is MNHEY and CDR2 is SMNVEV (reference sequence). CDR3 length equals 16 residues. The CDR3 is CASSSGTGPVNYGYTF. The DNA for the CDR3 is TGTGCCAGCAGTTCCGGGACAGGGCCCGTTAACTATGGCTACACCTTC.

This chain connects TRBV10-1 to TRBJ2-7, with D perhaps TRBD1 or TRBD2 (5 bases each). Trimming pared 2 bases from V and 4 bases from J, leaving 12 bases between. The germline gives CDR1 WNHNN, CDR2 SYGVQD (reference sequence). There are 14 residues in the CDR3. The CDR3: CASSETGLRYEQYF. The CDR3 coding sequence is TGCGCCAGCAGTGAGACGGGGCTAAGATACGAGCAGTACTTC.

The chain has TRBV11-2 and TRBJ1-5; D remains ambiguous. This CDR3 is 17 amino acids long. V was cut by 2 bases and J by 2 bases, with 16 bases left in between. CDR1 SGHAT and CDR2 FQNNGV come from the germline V gene. The CDR3: CASSLTGWVLGNQPQHF. CDR3 DNA sequence: TGTGCCAGCAGCTTAACCGGGTGGGTACTTGGCAATCAGCCCCAGCATTTT.

V gene TRBV5-5 combines with J gene TRBJ2-7; TRBD1 agrees at 10 bases. The CDR3 extends over 15 amino acids. The ends lost 4 bases at V and 7 bases at J; junction bases unmatched: 11. Germline V gene lookup returns CDR1 SGHKS and CDR2 YYEKEE (reference sequence). CDR3 residues: CASSADRGRLGEQYF. The CDR3 bases are TGTGCCAGCAGCGCCGACAGGGGGCGGTTGGGGGAGCAGTACTTC.

The J gene is TRBJ2-3, the V gene TRBV6-4; a possible D gene is TRBD1 (6 bases). The CDR3 sequence is 15 residues long. V gave up 3 bases and J gave up 4 bases, with 14 bases separating them. CDR1 MRHNA and CDR2 SNTAGT come from the germline V gene. The CDR3 region has the DNA TGTGCCAGCAGTGAGAAACAGGGTGGCGCAGATACGCAGTATTTT. Translation: CASSEKQGGADTQYF.

The chain employs TRBV15 and TRBJ2-3; 12 bases fit TRBD2. Germline assignment: CDR1 LNHNV and CDR2 YYDKDF (reference sequence). CDR3 size: 16 residues. The J segment lost 6 bases and the V segment lost 6 bases, leaving 10 bases of the junction unmatched. The CDR3 nucleotides read TGTGCCACCAGGGCTAGCGGGAGGGGTTCGGGTGATACGCAGTATTTT. This codes for CATRASGRGSGDTQYF.

The genes are TRBV27 and TRBJ1-1; D is unresolved. The germline V gene has CDR1 MNHEY and CDR2 SMNVEV (reference sequence). The CDR3 sequence is 14 residues long. Trimming removed 4 bases at V and 5 bases at J, with 14 bases between. CDR3 in amino acids: CASSWHQSGTEAFF. CDR3 bases: TGTGCCAGCAGTTGGCACCAGTCGGGGACTGAAGCTTTCTTT.

The rearrangement links TRBV19 to TRBJ2-3; tentative D call: TRBD2 (7 bases). V lost 1 base to trimming and J lost 0 bases, with 20 bases between them. The germline V gene encodes CDR1 LNHDA and CDR2 SQIVND (reference sequence). The CDR3 totals 19 residues. CDR3 DNA: TGTGCCAGTAGTATAGGTGGGATTTGGCGGGGGCTGAGCACAGATACGCAGTATTTT. This encodes CASSIGGIWRGLSTDTQYF. The full variable domain, its missing parts supplied by reference TRBV19 and TRBJ2-3, is DGGITQSPKYLFRKEGQNVTLSCEQNLNHDAMYWYRQDPGQGLRLIYYSQIVNDFQKGDIAEGYSVSREKKESFPLTVTSAQKNPTAFYLCASSIGGIWRGLSTDTQYFGPGTRLTVL.

This chain joins TRBV5-6 and TRBJ1-2; D remains unclear. The CDR3 has 14 residues. The V end was cut by 2 bases, the J end by 4 bases, with 12 bases between. Looked up from germline, CDR1 is SGHDT and CDR2 is YYEEEE. The CDR3 spells CASSLERRIYGYTF. Written as DNA, the CDR3 is TGTGCCAGCAGCTTAGAGAGACGGATCTATGGCTACACCTTC.

The chain carries TRBV27 and TRBJ2-2, with 8 positions matching TRBD1. The CDR3 sequence is 18 residues long. Germline lookup yields CDR1 MNHEY and CDR2 SMNVEV (reference sequence). J gave up 2 bases and V 0 bases, and 8 bases lay outside the gene matches. In nucleotides, the CDR3 is TGTGCCAGCAGTTTATCGATGCGGACAGGGACTAACACCGGGGAGCTGTTTTTT. This sequence encodes CASSLSMRTGTNTGELFF.

V is TRBV5-3 and J is TRBJ2-7; D ambiguous. TRBV5-3 is annotated as an ORF whose role is uncertain. The CDR3 is 18 residues long. With 4 bases removed from V and 3 bases from J, the gap between germline ends came to 26 bases. The CDR3 nucleotides are TGTGCCAGAAGCCCTAGGAAACAGTATTCCCCCGGGTGCTACGAGCAGTACTTC. Its translation is CARSPRKQYSPGCYEQYF.

The V and J genes are TRBV7-3 and TRBJ1-2, with 9 bases aligning to TRBD1. This CDR3 has 14 residues. V shed 1 base, J shed 8 bases, and the junction held 5 bases outside the gene matches. Per germline, CDR1 SGHTA and CDR2 FQGTGA. The CDR3 here is CASSLNGTGRGYTF. CDR3 nucleotide sequence: TGTGCCAGCAGCTTAAATGGGACAGGGAGAGGCTACACCTTC.

The CDR3 sequence: CASSVGTSGKGSYNEQFF. The CDR3 nucleotides read TGTGCCAGCAGCGTTGGGACTAGCGGGAAAGGTTCCTACAATGAGCAGTTCTTC. V is TRBV9 and J is TRBJ2-1; 13 positions agree with TRBD2. J lost 1 base, V lost 2 bases, and 6 bases had no gene match. CDR1 SGDLS and CDR2 YYNGEE come from the germline V gene. The CDR3 is made up of 18 amino acids. Using reference TRBV9 and TRBJ2-1 for the parts outside the CDR3, the full variable domain is DSGVTQTPKHLITATGQRVTLRCSPRSGDLSVYWYQQSLDQGLQFLIQYYNGEERAKGNILERFSAQQFPDLHSELNLSSLELGDSALYFCASSVGTSGKGSYNEQFFGPGTRLTVL.